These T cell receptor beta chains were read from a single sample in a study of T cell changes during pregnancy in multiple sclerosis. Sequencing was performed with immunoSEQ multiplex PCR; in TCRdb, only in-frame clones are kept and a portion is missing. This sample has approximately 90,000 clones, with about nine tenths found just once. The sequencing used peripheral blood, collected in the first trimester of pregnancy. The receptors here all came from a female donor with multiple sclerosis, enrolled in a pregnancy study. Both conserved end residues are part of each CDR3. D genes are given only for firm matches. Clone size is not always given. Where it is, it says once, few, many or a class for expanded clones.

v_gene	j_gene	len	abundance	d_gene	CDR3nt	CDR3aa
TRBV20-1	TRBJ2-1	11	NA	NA	TGCAGTGCACACCCCTCCAATGAGCAGTTCTTC	CSAHPSNEQFF
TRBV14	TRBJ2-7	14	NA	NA	TGTGCCAGCAGCCAAGTATATGGCGGAGGCGAGCAGTACTTC	CASSQVYGGGEQYF
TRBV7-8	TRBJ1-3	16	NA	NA	TGTGCCAGCAGCTTGGGAACCAACACGGGGGGAAACACCATATATTTT	CASSLGTNTGGNTIYF
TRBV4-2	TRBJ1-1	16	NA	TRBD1	TGTGCCAGCAGCCAAGATCTTGGAGGGGGCGGCACTGAAGCTTTCTTT	CASSQDLGGGGTEAFF
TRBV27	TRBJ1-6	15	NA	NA	TGTGCCAGCAGTCCTTCACAGGGAGGGAATTCACCCCTCCACTTT	CASSPSQGGNSPLHF
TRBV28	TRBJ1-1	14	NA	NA	TGTGCCAGCAGTCCCCCGGACACGAACACTGAAGCTTTCTTT	CASSPPDTNTEAFF
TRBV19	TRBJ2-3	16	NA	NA	TGTGCCAGTAGTTACGAGGGCCTTCCTGGCACAGATACGCAGTATTTT	CASSYEGLPGTDTQYF
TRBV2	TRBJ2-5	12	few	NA	TGTGCCAGCAGGCCCAGGCAAGAGACCCAGTACTTC	CASRPRQETQYF
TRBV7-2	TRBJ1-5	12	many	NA	TGTGCCAGCAGCCTAACACAGGGGCCCCAGCATTTT	CASSLTQGPQHF
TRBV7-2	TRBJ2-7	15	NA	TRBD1	TGTGCCAGCAGCTTAATCCAGGGGGCCTCCTACGAGCAGTACTTC	CASSLIQGASYEQYF
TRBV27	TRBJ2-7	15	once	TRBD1	TGTGCCAGCAGTTTAACACAGGGGGGCCCCTACGAGCAGTACTTC	CASSLTQGGPYEQYF
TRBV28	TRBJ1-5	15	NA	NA	TGTGCCAGCAGTTTACAGGGAAATAGCAATCAGCCCCAGCATTTT	CASSLQGNSNQPQHF
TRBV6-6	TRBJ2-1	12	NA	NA	TGTGCCAGCAGTTACTCTCTCCAGGAGCAGTTCTTC	CASSYSLQEQFF
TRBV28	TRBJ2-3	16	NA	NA	TGTGCCAGCAGCTCTCGCGGGGGCGGAGGCACAGATACGCAGTATTTT	CASSSRGGGGTDTQYF
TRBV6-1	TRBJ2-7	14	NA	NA	TGTGCCAGCAGTCAACCGGTGACAGGCTACGAGCAGTACTTC	CASSQPVTGYEQYF
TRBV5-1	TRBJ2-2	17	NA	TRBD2	TGCGCCAGCAGCGCATCGACTAGCGGCCTAACCACCGGGGAGCTGTTTTTT	CASSASTSGLTTGELFF
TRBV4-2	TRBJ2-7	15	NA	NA	TGTGCCAGCAGCCCCATCGGACAGCTCGACGCGAAGCAGTACTTC	CASSPIGQLDAKQYF
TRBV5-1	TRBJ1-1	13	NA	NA	TGCGCCAGCAGCTACGTAGAGAACACTGAAGCTTTCTTT	CASSYVENTEAFF
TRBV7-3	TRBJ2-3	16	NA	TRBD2	TGTGCCAGCAGCGCCATCGGGACTAGCGGGAGGGCCCTACTAAGTTTT	CASSAIGTSGRALLSF
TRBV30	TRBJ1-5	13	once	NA	TGTGCCTGGAGGGGTCAGGCAGATCAGCCCCAGCATTTT	CAWRGQADQPQHF
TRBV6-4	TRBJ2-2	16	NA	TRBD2	TGTGCCAGCAGTGCCATAGCGGGAGGGGACACCGGGGAGCTGTTTTTT	CASSAIAGGDTGELFF
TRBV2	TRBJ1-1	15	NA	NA	TGTGCCAGCATTACCTATGGGGGGGGTTACACTGAAGCTTTCTTT	CASITYGGGYTEAFF
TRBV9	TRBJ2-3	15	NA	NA	TGTGCCAGCAGCCCACAGGGAATTTCGACAGATACGCAGTATTTT	CASSPQGISTDTQYF
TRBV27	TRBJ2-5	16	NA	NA	TGTGCCAGCAGTCCCTTGGACGCAACCCGGGGGGAGACCCAGTACTTC	CASSPLDATRGETQYF
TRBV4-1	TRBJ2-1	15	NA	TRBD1	TGCGCCAGCAGCCATATGGACAGGGGGCTGGGTGAGCAGTTCTTC	CASSHMDRGLGEQFF
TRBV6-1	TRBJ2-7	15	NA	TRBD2	TGTGCCAGCAGTGAAAAAGCGGGAGGCTCCTACGAGCAGTACTTC	CASSEKAGGSYEQYF
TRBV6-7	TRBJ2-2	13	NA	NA	TGTGCCAGCAGTAATACTAGGCCCGGGGAGCTGTTTTTT	CASSNTRPGELFF
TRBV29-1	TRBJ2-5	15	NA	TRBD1	TGCAGCGTTGTCAGGGACAGGGGGCCGGTAGAGACCCAGTACTTC	CSVVRDRGPVETQYF
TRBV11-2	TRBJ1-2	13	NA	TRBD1	TGTGCCAGCACCCTAGACAGGGACTATGGCTACACCTTC	CASTLDRDYGYTF
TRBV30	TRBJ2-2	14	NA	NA	TGTGCCTGGAAATTGGGGGGGGGCGGCGGGGAGCTGTTTTTT	CAWKLGGGGGELFF